One sample yielded the 5 T cell receptor beta chains listed below, sequenced in a study of T cells expressing NK-cell markers. Following a re-call of the 5' RACE reads, TCRdb has one entry per CDR3 protein and lacks DNA. This listing includes approximately 170,000 distinct CDR3 sequences. Sequenced: blood T cells: a sorted CD56 or NKG2C T cell subset, CD4+ or CD8+ T cells, or bulk PBMC T cells (not recorded which). The source of these receptors is a man aged 18 to 69 in good health.

V usage is TRBV4-1 and J usage is TRBJ2-1; TCRdb designates TRBD1, a call that cannot be tested without DNA. This CDR3 has 15 amino acids. Germline V gives CDR1 MGHRA, CDR2 YSYEKL. CDR3 sequence reads: CASSHAPGTKGPEFF.

The CDR3 spells CASSLLGPAARETQYF. The chain is built from TRBV3-1 and TRBJ2-5; with no DNA, the TCRdb D assignment of TRBD2 cannot be verified. The CDR3 extends over 16 amino acids. Germline V gene data show CDR1 as LGHDT and CDR2 as YNNKEL (reference sequence).

The chain couples TRBV21-1 to TRBJ1-1; absent DNA, TCRdb's TRBD1 call cannot be checked. TRBV21-1 is a documented pseudogene. The CDR3 runs 12 residues. CDR3 loop: CASSKELLGPFF.

This chain connects TRBV29-1 to TRBJ2-4; TCRdb calls TRBD2, which cannot be checked without DNA. CDR1 is SQVTM, CDR2 ANQGSEA, per germline. This CDR3 is 13 amino acids long. The CDR3 reads CSAEELAKNIQYF. Full variable domain (missing parts from reference TRBV29-1 and TRBJ2-4): SAVISQKPSRDICQRGTSLTIQCQVDSQVTMMFWYRQQPGQSLTLIATANQGSEATYESGFVIDKFPISRPNLTFSTLTVSNMSPEDSSIYLCSAEELAKNIQYFGAGTRLSVL.

The chain has TRBV6-4 and TRBJ2-1; TCRdb designates TRBD1, a call that cannot be tested without DNA. In germline, CDR1 is MRHNA, CDR2 SNTAGT. This CDR3 region has 15 residues. Here the CDR3 reads CASSADGTGGYEQFF.